The next 32 T cell receptor beta chains were all read from a single sample in a study of T cells in Graves' hyperthyroidism and ophthalmopathy. From RNA transcripts, TCR beta CDR3 regions were amplified. First-round RT-PCR of the TCR CDR3 relied on the HTBI primer set. TCRdb itself ran the multiplex PCR reads through MiXCR, one entry per CDR3 protein. The table lists 450,000 to 650,000 distinct CDR3 sequences, 14% of them singletons. Sequenced input: blood. Source of these receptors: a woman aged 18 to 35 with Graves' ophthalmopathy.

This clonotype was observed many times. The chain carries TRBV5-1 and TRBJ2-1, with TRBD2 identical over 7 bases. The CDR3 extends over 14 amino acids. Trimming took 4 bases from V and 7 from J; bases not matched to a gene: 8. The germline CDR1 and CDR2 sequences are SGHRS and YFSETQ. The DNA for the CDR3 is TGCGCCAGCAGCCCCTTGACCGGGGGGAATGAGCAGTTCTTC. It is translated as CASSPLTGGNEQFF. Complete variable domain (other parts from reference TRBV5-1 and TRBJ2-1): KAGVTQTPRYLIKTRGQQVTLSCSPISGHRSVSWYQQTPGQGLQFLFEYFSETQRNKGNFPGRFSGRQFSNSRSEMNVSTLELGDSALYLCASSPLTGGNEQFFGPGTRLTVL.

This clonotype was counted at least ten times. This rearrangement joins TRBV7-9 to TRBJ2-5, with D possibly matching TRBD2 (6 bases). From germline, CDR1 is SEHNR and CDR2 FQNEAQ (reference sequence). V lost 1 base and J 3 bases, leaving 21 bases between the germline ends. The CDR3 consists of 18 residues. CDR3 bases: TGTGCCAGCAGCTTAGGCCAACTCGGGCGCGGGGTAAAAGAGACCCAGTACTTC. Amino acid sequence: CASSLGQLGRGVKETQYF.

This clonotype was counted a few times. Being one base from a much bigger clone, this may be a read error. The rearrangement uses TRBV20-1 and TRBJ2-7, with 8 bases matching TRBD2. Looked up from germline, CDR1 is DFQATT and CDR2 is SNEGSKA (reference sequence). This CDR3 has 13 residues. The J segment lost 6 bases and the V segment lost 3 bases, leaving 7 bases of the junction unmatched. DNA of the CDR3: TGCAGTGCTAGGAGCGGGGGAGGACGCGAGCAGTACTTC. It yields the protein CSARSGGGREQYF.

This clonotype was found many times. The gene calls are TRBV6-1 and TRBJ2-7, with TRBD1 matching over 7 bases. Germline loops: CDR1 MNHNS, CDR2 SASEGT. This CDR3 has 18 amino acids. V shed 0 bases, J shed 0 bases, and the junction held 11 bases outside the gene matches. As DNA, the CDR3 is TGTGCCAGCAGTGAAGCGCTTCAGGCAGGGGGATCCTCCTACGAGCAGTACTTC. This gives the protein CASSEALQAGGSSYEQYF.

This clonotype showed up just a few times. The J gene is TRBJ2-1, the V gene TRBV9; 10 bases are shared with TRBD2. The CDR3 runs to 16 residues. Unmatched junction bases numbered 7, after V lost 3 bases and J lost 4 bases. The germline CDR1 and CDR2 sequences are SGDLS and YYNGEE. The CDR3, as DNA: TGTGCCAGCAGCGGTAGCGGGAGGATGGGATACAATGAGCAGTTCTTC. Protein sequence: CASSGSGRMGYNEQFF.

This clonotype was seen at least ten times. The CDR3 reads CASRKDRGRQETQYF. DNA for the CDR3: TGTGCCAGCAGGAAGGACAGGGGAAGACAAGAGACCCAGTACTTC. The rearrangement uses TRBV6-1 and TRBJ2-5, with 9 bases matching TRBD1. Germline V lookup: CDR1 MNHNS, CDR2 SASEGT. This CDR3 spans 15 amino acids. The junction had 7 bases not matched to a gene; V was cut back by 6 bases and J by 2 bases.

CDR3 loop: CSAWDSSSYNEQFF. The CDR3 DNA is TGCAGCGCCTGGGACAGTAGCTCCTACAATGAGCAGTTCTTC. V gene TRBV29-1 combines with J gene TRBJ2-1, with TRBD1 identical over 7 bases. Germline trimming cut 7 bases from V and 0 bases from J; bases unmatched to any gene: 6. The CDR3 extends over 14 amino acids. Germline V gives CDR1 SQVTM, CDR2 ANQGSEA.

The chain recombines TRBV6-1 with TRBJ1-5, with 11 bases that match TRBD1. This CDR3 spans 14 amino acids. Germline loops: CDR1 MNHNS, CDR2 SASEGT. V was pared by 6 bases and J by 9 bases, with 7 bases of the junction left unmatched. CDR3 bases: TGTGCCAGCAGAACCACCGGGACAGGGGGGCCCCAGCATTTT. It codes for CASRTTGTGGPQHF.

The genes are TRBV4-2 and TRBJ1-6, with D perhaps TRBD1 (6 bases). V lost 0 bases, J lost 6 bases, and 18 bases lay in between. Germline V gene lookup returns CDR1 LGHNA and CDR2 YNFKEQ. This CDR3 region has 18 residues. CDR3: CASSQDNPPRGLNSPLHF. The CDR3 DNA reads as TGTGCCAGCAGCCAAGATAATCCCCCCAGGGGCCTTAATTCACCCCTCCACTTT.

CDR3 amino acids: CASSKRAGGPGGELFF. In nucleotides, the CDR3 is TGTGCCAGCTCGAAGAGGGCGGGAGGGCCTGGCGGGGAGCTGTTTTTT. This chain links TRBV6-1 with TRBJ2-2; TRBD2 aligns across 9 bases. Germline loops: CDR1 MNHNS, CDR2 SASEGT. There are 16 residues in the CDR3. With 8 bases clipped from V and 7 bases from J, the junction kept 14 bases outside the gene matches.

The rearrangement uses TRBV7-2 and TRBJ2-7, with TRBD2 identical over 15 bases. Trimming cost V 3 bases and J 3 bases; bases outside gene matches: 3. There are 16 residues in the CDR3. The germline gives CDR1 SGHTA, CDR2 FQGNSA. CDR3 nucleotides: TGTGCCAGCAGCTTGGCGGGACTAGCGGGAGGCTACGAGCAGTACTTC. This encodes CASSLAGLAGGYEQYF.

The chain combines TRBV12-3 or TRBV12-4 with TRBJ2-1, with unresolved D. V lost 6 bases to trimming and J lost 8 bases, with 11 bases between them. CDR3 length: 12 residues. The CDR3 spells CASSILRDEQFF. DNA of the CDR3: TGTGCCAGCAGCATCTTACGTGATGAGCAGTTCTTC.

V and J are TRBV4-3 and TRBJ2-1; 7 bases are shared with TRBD2. Germline V gene lookup returns CDR1 LGHNA and CDR2 YSLEER. The CDR3 runs 18 residues. V was clipped by 3 bases and J by 3 bases; unmatched bases: 14. Written as DNA, the CDR3 is TGCGCCAGCAGCCAGGGGACTTTCGACGGGGGGTACTACAATGAGCAGTTCTTC. This sequence encodes CASSQGTFDGGYYNEQFF.

As concerns this clonotype: A much larger clone differs by one base, so this may be a read error. The gene calls are TRBV28 and TRBJ2-7; perhaps D is TRBD1 or TRBD2 (6 bases each). Trimming removed 5 bases at V and 0 bases at J, with 14 bases between. Per germline, CDR1 MDHEN and CDR2 SYDVKM. This CDR3 region has 15 residues. CDR3 amino acids: CASSLPGAPSYEQYF. In DNA form, the CDR3 reads TGTGCCAGCAGTCTCCCGGGGGCCCCCTCCTACGAGCAGTACTTC.

This clonotype was seen a few times. The chain carries TRBV14 and TRBJ2-2, with D possibly matching TRBD1 (5 bases). Germline loops: CDR1 SGHDN, CDR2 FVKESK. V lost 0 bases to trimming and J lost 1 base, with 12 bases between them. The CDR3 contains 17 residues. The chain's CDR3 is CASSQDLPGLNTGELFF. The CDR3 region has the DNA TGTGCCAGCAGCCAAGATCTGCCAGGGTTGAACACCGGGGAGCTGTTTTTT.

This clonotype showed up just a few times. V and J are TRBV5-4 and TRBJ1-2; 8 nucleotides align to TRBD1. Unmatched junction bases numbered 13, after V lost 0 bases and J lost 6 bases. The CDR3 spans 17 residues. CDR1 and CDR2 (germline): SGHNT, YYREEE (reference sequence). The CDR3 sequence is CASSLAGRGPSWDGYTF. The CDR3 DNA reads TGTGCCAGCAGCTTGGCGGGCAGGGGGCCCTCTTGGGATGGCTACACCTTC.

The sample holds many counts of this clonotype. J is TRBJ2-1 and V is TRBV27, with TRBD2 matching over 11 bases. This CDR3 has 18 amino acids. V shed 8 bases, J shed 2 bases, and the junction held 14 bases outside the gene matches. From germline, CDR1 is MNHEY and CDR2 SMNVEV (reference sequence). The CDR3 DNA follows: TGTGCCAGCGTGCCAATAGTCTTAGCGGGGGGGGCCTACAATGAGCAGTTCTTC. This translates into CASVPIVLAGGAYNEQFF.

This clonotype was seen many times. The chain joins TRBV29-1 to TRBJ1-1; TRBD1 matches at 10 bases. Germline CDR1 SQVTM, CDR2 ANQGSEA. V shed 1 base, J shed 6 bases, and the junction held 17 bases outside the gene matches. This CDR3 region has 18 residues. The CDR3 here is CSVEAGRPGTGVRAEAFF. CDR3 nucleotides: TGCAGCGTTGAAGCGGGCCGTCCCGGGACAGGGGTTAGGGCTGAAGCTTTCTTT.

CDR3 region: CASSLGGTGDYGYTF. CDR3 DNA sequence: TGCGCCAGCAGCTTGGGTGGGACAGGCGACTATGGCTACACCTTC. V and J are TRBV5-1 and TRBJ1-2; 8 bases map to TRBD1. This CDR3 comprises 15 residues. Germline values: CDR1 SGHRS, CDR2 YFSETQ. Trimming at V came to 0 bases and at J to 3 bases, leaving 4 bases not matched to a gene. Using reference TRBV5-1 and TRBJ1-2 for the parts outside the CDR3, the full variable domain is KAGVTQTPRYLIKTRGQQVTLSCSPISGHRSVSWYQQTPGQGLQFLFEYFSETQRNKGNFPGRFSGRQFSNSRSEMNVSTLELGDSALYLCASSLGGTGDYGYTFGSGTRLTVV.

This clonotype has ten or more counts. The chain joins TRBV28 to TRBJ2-4; TRBD1 agrees at 7 bases. Germline values: CDR1 MDHEN, CDR2 SYDVKM. The CDR3 has 14 residues. V shed 5 bases and J 10 bases; nucleotides not matched to a gene: 11. The CDR3 DNA reads TGTGCCAGCAGTAAATCAGACAGGGTAGGGATTCAGTACTTC. Protein: CASSKSDRVGIQYF.

This clonotype was detected ten times or more. V is TRBV7-9 and J is TRBJ2-7; D remains unclear. Germline loops: CDR1 SEHNR, CDR2 FQNEAQ (reference sequence). The CDR3 sequence is 17 residues long. The V and J ends lost 5 bases and 7 bases respectively, with 27 bases between them. CDR3 nucleotide sequence: TGTGCCAGCAGCACAGACCTAACTACAGCTCAACTGCGGGAGCAGTACTTC. This translates into CASSTDLTTAQLREQYF.

This clonotype was detected a few times. This rearrangement joins TRBV27 to TRBJ2-2; D not certain. The length of the CDR3 is 15 residues. The V end was cut by 2 bases, the J end by 8 bases, with 15 bases between. Per the germline V gene, CDR1 is MNHEY and CDR2 is SMNVEV (reference sequence). The DNA for the CDR3 is TGTGCCAGCAGTTTAACTCGGATTTTAGTTGGGGAGCTGTTTTTT. Protein product: CASSLTRILVGELFF.

This clonotype was recorded many times. V and J are TRBV29-1 and TRBJ1-1, with TRBD1 as a possible D gene (5 bases). This CDR3 has 12 residues. In germline, CDR1 is SQVTM, CDR2 ANQGSEA. Trimming stripped 5 bases from V and 10 bases from J, with 17 bases between. CDR3 DNA: TGCAGCGTTTCCCCCAATGACAGAAGAGCTTTCTTT. Translation gives CSVSPNDRRAFF.

This clonotype was seen repeatedly, ten times or more. This sequence joins TRBV12-3 or TRBV12-4 and TRBJ1-1, with D unclear. The CDR3 runs 13 residues. V was shortened by 7 bases and J by 3 bases, with 12 bases between the two germline ends. The CDR3: CASKRGLDTEAFF. The CDR3 DNA sequence: TGTGCCAGCAAACGCGGACTTGACACTGAAGCTTTCTTT.

This clonotype was observed a handful of times. CDR3 bases: TGTGCCAGCAGCCGAAACAGGGGCACCGGGGAGCTGTTTTTT. Its protein is CASSRNRGTGELFF. This chain joins TRBV27 and TRBJ2-2; 7 bases fit TRBD1. CDR1 is MNHEY, CDR2 SMNVEV, per germline (reference sequence). J lost 4 bases, V lost 6 bases, and 5 bases had no gene match. The CDR3 covers 14 residues.

This clonotype showed up just a few times. This chain joins TRBV5-1 and TRBJ1-1, with D hard to call. Germline CDR1 reads SGHRS; CDR2 reads YFSETQ. This CDR3 region has 13 residues. The V end was cut by 2 bases, the J end by 5 bases, with 10 bases between. CDR3 nucleotide sequence: TGCGCCAGCAGCTTCCAGGTACGGACTGAAGCTTTCTTT. As protein: CASSFQVRTEAFF.

There are many counts of this clonotype. This chain uses TRBV20-1 with TRBJ2-1; 9 bases fit TRBD1. J lost 5 bases, V lost 0 bases, and 14 bases had no gene match. The CDR3 loop spans 18 amino acids. The germline CDR1 and CDR2 sequences are DFQATT and SNEGSKA (reference sequence). The CDR3 region is CSARDFQGDRVNNNEQFF. CDR3 bases: TGCAGTGCTAGAGATTTCCAAGGGGACAGGGTAAATAACAATGAGCAGTTCTTC.

The table lists this clonotype with many counts. Compared with germline, one end of the junction differs, possibly owing to a read error. V is TRBV29-1 and J is TRBJ2-1; D may be TRBD1 or TRBD2 (5 bases each). The CDR3 spans 12 residues. Per the germline V gene, CDR1 is SQVTM and CDR2 is ANQGSEA. The CDR3 bases are TGTAGCGTCCACAGGCGGAAGAGTGAGCAGTTCTTC. It translates to CSVHRRKSEQFF.

At least ten counts were recorded for this clonotype. V is TRBV28 and J is TRBJ2-1, with D unresolved. Trimming cost V 2 bases and J 2 bases, with 7 bases left between them. The length of the CDR3 is 14 residues. Per germline, CDR1 MDHEN and CDR2 SYDVKM. CDR3 nucleotides: TGTGCCAGCAGTTTAGTCCTAGCCTACAATGAGCAGTTCTTC. Its translation is CASSLVLAYNEQFF. The full variable domain, completed using reference TRBV28 and TRBJ2-1, is DVKVTQSSRYLVKRTGEKVFLECVQDMDHENMFWYRQDPGLGLRLIYFSYDVKMKEKGDIPEGYSVSREKKERFSLILESASTNQTSMYLCASSLVLAYNEQFFGPGTRLTVL.

This clonotype was seen a few times. This chain links TRBV9 with TRBJ2-3, with 7 bases aligning to TRBD1. Germline assignment: CDR1 SGDLS and CDR2 YYNGEE. The ends lost 3 bases at V and 4 bases at J; junction bases unmatched: 8. This CDR3 spans 15 amino acids. The CDR3 is CASSEGADHPDTQYF. The CDR3 DNA is TGTGCCAGCAGCGAGGGGGCGGACCACCCAGATACGCAGTATTTT.

This clonotype was recorded many times. The chain links TRBV28 to TRBJ2-1; D is ambiguous. The V end was cut by 4 bases, the J end by 1 base, with 11 bases between. The germline gives CDR1 MDHEN, CDR2 SYDVKM. This CDR3 is built from 15 residues. CDR3 bases: TGTGCCAGCAGTTCTAGGACCCAATCCTACAATGAGCAGTTCTTC. Amino acid sequence: CASSSRTQSYNEQFF.

This clonotype was observed a handful of times. J is TRBJ2-2 and V is TRBV28; 7 bases fit TRBD2. The ends lost 4 bases at V and 6 bases at J; junction bases unmatched: 5. Looked up from germline, CDR1 is MDHEN and CDR2 is SYDVKM. This CDR3 is 14 amino acids long. The CDR3 protein is CASSWGGGAGELFF. DNA for the CDR3: TGTGCCAGCAGTTGGGGGGGTGGGGCCGGGGAGCTGTTTTTT.